A selection of T cell receptor beta chains follows, all from one sample in a study of cytomegalovirus exposure and HLA in healthy donors. The table came from immunoSEQ multiplex PCR; TCRdb's copy has only in-frame clones and leaves some out. This table has some 120,000 clones, around four fifths appearing once. Sequencing was performed on PBMCs. The origin of the receptors is a man aged 40-50 years in good health and CMV-seronegative. CDR3s leave out the opening cysteine and the closing phenylalanine or tryptophan. Fields, in order: V gene, J gene, CDR3 protein.

TRBV10-1	TRBJ1-1	ASSVQGNTEAF
TRBV9	TRBJ1-1	ASSPVAFLNTEAF
TRBV5-8	TRBJ2-7	ATAQGAKQY
TRBV18	TRBJ1-2	ASSPDRNYGYT
TRBV27	TRBJ1-6	ASSAGTGNSPLH
TRBV5-4	TRBJ2-1	ASSWGTSGYNEQF
TRBV19	TRBJ1-5	ASSPSSGNYQPQH
TRBV30	TRBJ2-7	AWSHSYEQY
TRBV28	TRBJ1-1	ASSFRDEAF
TRBV6-6	TRBJ2-7	ASSYRLAESYEQY
TRBV19	TRBJ2-3	ASSDRGPTDTQY